This T cell receptor beta chain was sequenced in a study of T cell repertoires in cytomegalovirus infection. Study information: Alongside well-studied HLA-B-restricted CMV epitopes, recently identified HLA-C-restricted CMV epitopes were also used. CMV infection plus the matching HLA type was flagged by public TCR beta signatures.

Regarding this clonotype: Antigen: not known.

TCRdb used MiXCR to reprocess the reads, holding one entry per CDR3 protein. Of approximately 470,000 distinct CDR3 sequences listed, 40% to 50% are singletons. Germline CDR1 reads LGHNT; CDR2 reads FRNRAP. The ends lost 1 base at V and 3 bases at J; junction bases unmatched: 3. This CDR3 has 16 amino acids. Notes on the study in general: There were carriers of CMV plus the relevant HLA, and cumulative public TCR beta family frequency identified them. The response measured ex vivo was dominated by TCR beta clonotypes (HLA-C-restricted and CMV-specific).

This material consisted of cultured PBMCs, taken from culture after CMV antigen stimulation. V is TRBV12-5 and J is TRBJ2-1; 10 bases are shared with TRBD1. This receptor was taken from a human donor in good health (CMV status not recorded). Some clones in this sample may be carry-over from other donors' samples. The chain's CDR3 is CASGLGGTGDYNEQFF. DNA of the CDR3: TGTGCTAGTGGTTTGGGGGGGACAGGGGACTACAATGAGCAGTTCTTC.